Presented here are 12 T cell receptor beta chains from one specimen sequenced in a study of T cell responses to AZD1222 COVID-19 vaccine. Measured with immunoSEQ multiplex PCR; TCRdb has only the in-frame clones, and not every one. The sample lists about 150,000 clones, about 90% occurring once. This specimen consisted of peripheral blood, obtained on day 0 of MenACWY control vaccination. The receptors originated from an adult in good health.

The chain employs TRBV5-1 and TRBJ1-2, with D possibly being TRBD1 (6 bases). Per germline, CDR1 SGHRS and CDR2 YFSETQ. The V gene lost 0 bases and the J gene lost 2 bases, with 14 bases spanning the gap. The CDR3 covers 16 residues. The CDR3 here is CASSLGRMDSNYGYTF. CDR3 in DNA: TGCGCCAGCAGCTTGGGACGAATGGACAGCAACTATGGCTACACCTTC.

CDR3 protein: CASSQDRAGLGNTIYF. The CDR3 nucleotides are TGTGCCAGCAGCCAAGATCGGGCAGGGCTTGGAAACACCATATATTTT. The chain couples TRBV3-1 (or the pseudogene TRBV3-2) to TRBJ1-3; D may be TRBD1 (5 bases). V was pared by 0 bases and J by 3 bases, with 12 bases between. This CDR3 region has 16 residues. Germline loops: CDR1 LGHDT, CDR2 YNNKEL (reference sequence).

This chain links TRBV5-1 with TRBJ2-3; 7 bases match TRBD1. Per the germline V gene, CDR1 is SGHRS and CDR2 is YFSETQ. The trim removed 4 bases at V and 4 bases at J, leaving 9 bases unmatched. CDR3 length: 15 amino acids. CDR3 region: CASSPLTGFPDTQYF. CDR3 DNA sequence: TGCGCCAGCAGCCCTTTGACAGGGTTCCCAGATACGCAGTATTTT. Full variable domain (outside the CDR3, taken from reference TRBV5-1 and TRBJ2-3): KAGVTQTPRYLIKTRGQQVTLSCSPISGHRSVSWYQQTPGQGLQFLFEYFSETQRNKGNFPGRFSGRQFSNSRSEMNVSTLELGDSALYLCASSPLTGFPDTQYFGPGTRLTVL.

The J gene is TRBJ1-1, the V gene TRBV5-1; D possibly corresponds to TRBD1 (6 bases). V lost 2 bases, J lost 1 base, and 15 bases lay in between. This CDR3 comprises 16 residues. Germline values: CDR1 SGHRS, CDR2 YFSETQ. The CDR3 DNA follows: TGCGCCAGCAGCTTTTATACAGGGACACCGAACACTGAAGCTTTCTTT. This sequence encodes CASSFYTGTPNTEAFF.

This chain connects TRBV6-5 to TRBJ1-6; 10 bases are a match to TRBD1. The trim removed 10 bases at V and 6 bases at J, leaving 9 bases unmatched. The CDR3 totals 15 residues. CDR1 and CDR2 from the germline V gene are MNHEY and SVGAGI. CDR3 amino acids: CATLRQGAPNSPLHF. The CDR3 region has the DNA TGTGCCACTCTCCGACAGGGGGCTCCTAATTCACCCCTCCACTTT.

The J gene is TRBJ1-5, the V gene TRBV7-9; no firm D call. The CDR3 has 14 residues. V lost 1 base to trimming and J lost 4 bases, with 8 bases between them. CDR1 is SEHNR, CDR2 FQNEAQ, per germline (reference sequence). CDR3 DNA sequence: TGTGCCAGCAGCTTAGGAGGATATAATCAGCCCCAGCATTTT. Translating it yields CASSLGGYNQPQHF.

The CDR3, as DNA: TGTGCCAGCAGCTTAGGGGTCCGAGGGGGTCAGTTCTTC. Its translation: CASSLGVRGGQFF. The chain joins TRBV7-3 to TRBJ2-1, with a weak D call TRBD1 (6 bases). The CDR3 extends over 13 amino acids. Germline CDR1 reads SGHTA; CDR2 reads FQGTGA. V was trimmed by 2 bases and J by 13 bases, leaving 15 bases between them.

The rearrangement joins TRBV18 to TRBJ2-6; D is undetermined. This CDR3 has 16 amino acids. Germline values: CDR1 KGHSH, CDR2 LQKENI. V was cut by 5 bases and J by 0 bases, with 11 bases left in between. Here the CDR3 DNA reads TGTGCCAGCTCAAAAGACATTCTCTCTGGGGCCAACGTCCTGACTTTC. This encodes CASSKDILSGANVLTF.

This chain uses TRBV5-1 with TRBJ2-3, with 7 bases identical to TRBD2. Germline values: CDR1 SGHRS, CDR2 YFSETQ. With 2 bases clipped from V and 2 bases from J, the junction kept 11 bases outside the gene matches. The CDR3 spans 17 residues. The CDR3 is CASSLEGGRGVTDTQYF. CDR3 coding DNA: TGCGCCAGCAGCTTAGAAGGAGGGAGGGGAGTCACAGATACGCAGTATTTT.

This chain uses TRBV19 with TRBJ2-1, with 12 nucleotides matching TRBD2. Germline assignment: CDR1 LNHDA and CDR2 SQIVND (reference sequence). The CDR3 extends over 16 amino acids. V was pared by 4 bases and J by 6 bases, with 7 bases of the junction left unmatched. The CDR3 region has the DNA TGTGCCAGTAGTAAATCCCCGGGACTAGCGGGCAATGAGCAGTTCTTC. It is translated as CASSKSPGLAGNEQFF.

This CDR3 is CASSPGVYGYTF. The CDR3 DNA sequence: TGTGCCAGCAGTCCAGGGGTTTATGGCTACACCTTC. This chain connects TRBV6-5 to TRBJ1-2; D might be TRBD1 (6 bases). The V end was cut by 5 bases, the J end by 5 bases, with 9 bases between. The CDR3 contains 12 residues. CDR1 and CDR2 (germline): MNHEY, SVGAGI.

V and J are TRBV6-5 and TRBJ1-1; D unclear. The CDR3 spans 13 residues. The ends were cut back, 2 bases at V and 1 base at J, with 5 bases in the middle. In germline, CDR1 is MNHEY, CDR2 SVGAGI. In DNA form, the CDR3 reads TGTGCCAGCAGTTACGACCCGAACACTGAAGCTTTCTTT. Translation: CASSYDPNTEAFF.